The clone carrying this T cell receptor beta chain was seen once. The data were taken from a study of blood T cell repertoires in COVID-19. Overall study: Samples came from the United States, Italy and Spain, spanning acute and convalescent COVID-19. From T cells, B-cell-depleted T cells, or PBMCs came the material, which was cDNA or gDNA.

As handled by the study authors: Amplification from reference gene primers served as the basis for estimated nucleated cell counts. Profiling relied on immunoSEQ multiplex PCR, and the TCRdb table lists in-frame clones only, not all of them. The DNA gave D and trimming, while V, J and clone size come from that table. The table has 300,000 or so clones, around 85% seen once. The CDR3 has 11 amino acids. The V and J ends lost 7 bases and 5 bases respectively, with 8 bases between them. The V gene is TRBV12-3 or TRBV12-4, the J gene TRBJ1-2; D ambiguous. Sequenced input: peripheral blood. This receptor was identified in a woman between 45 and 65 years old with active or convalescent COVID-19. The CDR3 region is CASTYRYGYTF. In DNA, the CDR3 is TGTGCCAGCACCTACAGATATGGCTACACCTTC.